This entry lists 26 T cell receptor beta chains sequenced from one sample in a study of T cells in Graves' hyperthyroidism and ophthalmopathy. Amplified TCR beta CDR3 regions came from RNA transcripts. The HTBI set primed first-round TCR CDR3 RT-PCR. MiXCR, applied by TCRdb to the multiplex PCR reads, yields one record per CDR3 protein. The sample lists under 350,000 distinct CDR3 sequences, about 25% seen once, with around 30% in the top ten. The source material was blood. These receptors were collected from a man aged 35 to 55 with Graves' hyperthyroidism that later progressed to Graves' ophthalmopathy.

This clonotype has only a few counts. This chain links TRBV12-3 or TRBV12-4 with TRBJ2-5; TRBD2 agrees at 7 bases. V trimming: 5 bases; J trimming: 5 bases; junction bases outside the gene matches: 11. CDR3 length equals 15 residues. CDR3 residues: CASSLSAGRTETQYF. The CDR3 region has the DNA TGTGCCAGCAGTCTCTCAGCGGGGAGGACGGAGACCCAGTACTTC.

The sample holds many counts of this clonotype. V gene TRBV14 combines with J gene TRBJ2-7, with TRBD2 identical over 7 bases. Looked up from germline, CDR1 is SGHDN and CDR2 is FVKESK. The junction had 8 bases not matched to a gene; V was cut back by 6 bases and J by 3 bases. The CDR3 length is 14 residues. CDR3 sequence reads: CASRESGEGYEQYF. The CDR3 nucleotides read TGTGCCAGCAGAGAAAGCGGGGAGGGCTACGAGCAGTACTTC.

This clonotype was observed a handful of times. The chain is built from TRBV19 and TRBJ1-1, with D perhaps matching TRBD1 (5 bases). The CDR3 spans 10 residues. Trimming pared 9 bases from V and 5 bases from J, leaving 7 bases between. Looked up from germline, CDR1 is LNHDA and CDR2 is SQIVND (reference sequence). CDR3 bases: TGTGCCAGCCAGGGAACTGAAGCTTTCTTT. Translating gives CASQGTEAFF.

Many counts were recorded for this clonotype. The J gene is TRBJ1-2, the V gene TRBV18, with 9 bases aligning to TRBD1. Germline-derived CDR1 and CDR2 are KGHSH and LQKENI. The CDR3 is 14 residues long. Trimming at V came to 5 bases and at J to 7 bases, leaving 8 bases not matched to a gene. The CDR3 protein is CASSIGQGNVGYTF. DNA of the CDR3: TGTGCCAGCTCAATAGGACAGGGGAACGTTGGCTACACCTTC.

This clonotype has ten or more counts. The chain combines TRBV24-1 with TRBJ2-7, with TRBD2 matching over 11 bases. The V gene's germline CDR1 is KGHDR and CDR2 SFDVKD. CDR3 length equals 16 residues. V shed 4 bases and J 5 bases; nucleotides not matched to a gene: 9. The CDR3 DNA reads as TGTGCCACCAGTGACCCGACTAGCGGGATTCCCCACGAGCAGTACTTC. It is translated as CATSDPTSGIPHEQYF.

This clonotype showed up many times. The chain uses TRBV6-5 and TRBJ2-7; D may be TRBD1 or TRBD2 (5 bases each). V was cut by 5 bases and J by 2 bases, with 22 bases left in between. This CDR3 has 17 amino acids. Germline CDR1 reads MNHEY; CDR2 reads SVGAGI. The CDR3 spells CASSIRDPGPLTYEQYF. Written as DNA, the CDR3 is TGTGCCAGCAGTATACGGGACCCGGGACCCTTAACCTACGAGCAGTACTTC.

Ten or more counts support this clonotype. V usage is TRBV18 and J usage is TRBJ2-7, with a possible D match to TRBD1 (5 bases). The germline gives CDR1 KGHSH, CDR2 LQKENI. The CDR3 contains 12 residues. V gave up 4 bases and J gave up 5 bases, with 9 bases separating them. CDR3: CASSQARDEQYF. CDR3 coding DNA: TGTGCCAGCTCACAGGCCAGGGACGAGCAGTACTTC.

This clonotype was counted many times. The chain combines TRBV6-2 or TRBV6-3 with TRBJ1-5, with a weak D call TRBD1 (5 bases). CDR3 length: 16 amino acids. The germline CDR1 and CDR2 sequences are MNHEY and SVGEGT. The V end lost 6 bases, the J end lost 2 bases, and 17 bases lay between the germline ends. CDR3 protein: CASSPITGFGNQPQHF. DNA of the CDR3: TGTGCCAGCAGCCCAATTACAGGTTTCGGCAATCAGCCCCAGCATTTT.

This clonotype has a count of ten or more. This chain links TRBV12-3 or TRBV12-4 with TRBJ2-7; no firm D call. The CDR3 is 16 amino acids. The V end lost 5 bases, the J end lost 6 bases, and 23 bases lay between the germline ends. DNA for the CDR3: TGTGCCAGCAGTCCCCAGGTGGAGTCGGTGTGGATCGAGCAGTACTTC. This sequence encodes CASSPQVESVWIEQYF.

This clonotype was seen at least ten times. J is TRBJ2-5 and V is TRBV5-6, with 9 nucleotides matching TRBD1. CDR3 length equals 15 residues. Germline V gene lookup returns CDR1 SGHDT and CDR2 YYEEEE. The junction had 14 bases not matched to a gene; V was cut back by 4 bases and J by 10 bases. CDR3 DNA: TGTGCCAGCAGCGCCGTCCGGGGACAGGGAGGGATCCAGTACTTC. Its translation: CASSAVRGQGGIQYF.

The J gene is TRBJ2-2, the V gene TRBV9, with D possibly TRBD2 on 6 matching bases. The V gene lost 3 bases and the J gene lost 0 bases, with 21 bases spanning the gap. Germline V gene sequence: CDR1 SGDLS, CDR2 YYNGEE. The CDR3 is made up of 19 amino acids. This CDR3 is CASSARSIGSLANTGELFF. The DNA for the CDR3 is TGTGCCAGCAGCGCTCGTAGCATCGGGAGCCTCGCGAACACCGGGGAGCTGTTTTTT.

This clonotype was counted ten times or more. The rearrangement uses TRBV12-3 or TRBV12-4 and TRBJ2-7; D not resolved. Trimming cost V 3 bases and J 3 bases, with 18 bases left between them. This CDR3 contains 16 residues. This CDR3 reads CASSFKGSPENYEQYF. The CDR3 bases are TGTGCCAGCAGTTTTAAAGGGTCCCCCGAAAACTACGAGCAGTACTTC.

This clonotype occurred many times. The CDR3 DNA sequence: TGTGCCAGCAGACTTCACGGAACGAGCGAGCAGTACTTC. Translating gives CASRLHGTSEQYF. This chain connects TRBV6-1 to TRBJ2-7; D is ambiguous. V lost 6 bases and J lost 6, with 15 bases in between. This CDR3 contains 13 residues. Germline V gives CDR1 MNHNS, CDR2 SASEGT.

This clonotype was counted ten times or more. This chain uses TRBV11-2 with TRBJ1-1; D unclear. The CDR3 has 13 residues. Trimming left V 5 bases short and J 1 base short, with 8 bases between. Germline V CDR1 and CDR2: SGHAT, FQNNGV. The CDR3 DNA follows: TGTGCCAGCAGCGCCCAAGGGAACACTGAAGCTTTCTTT. Protein: CASSAQGNTEAFF.

This clonotype has a count of ten or more. The rearrangement joins TRBV5-8 to TRBJ2-5; D may be TRBD1 or TRBD2 (5 bases each). The CDR3 contains 16 residues. Germline assignment: CDR1 SGHTS and CDR2 YDEGEE. V was cut by 0 bases and J by 5 bases, with 17 bases left in between. CDR3 loop: CASSLGLGTFGETQYF. DNA of the CDR3: TGTGCCAGCAGCTTGGGACTCGGGACCTTCGGGGAGACCCAGTACTTC.

This clonotype was recorded at least ten times. The rearrangement joins TRBV24-1 to TRBJ2-2; 12 bases map to TRBD1. CDR1 is KGHDR and CDR2 is SFDVKD in the germline V gene. This CDR3 contains 17 residues. V shed 5 bases, J shed 6 bases, and the junction held 9 bases outside the gene matches. CDR3 loop: CATSAPGGQGAAGELFF. The DNA of the CDR3 is TGTGCCACCAGTGCCCCAGGGGGACAGGGGGCAGCCGGGGAGCTGTTTTTT.

This clonotype was observed a few times. The chain carries TRBV6-2 or TRBV6-3 and TRBJ1-1; 7 nucleotides align to TRBD1. The junction had 6 bases not matched to a gene; V was cut back by 4 bases and J by 4 bases. This CDR3 comprises 14 residues. The germline gives CDR1 MNHEY, CDR2 SVGEGT. The CDR3 loop reads CASSSIQGVTEAFF. CDR3 DNA sequence: TGTGCCAGCAGTTCCATCCAGGGGGTCACTGAAGCTTTCTTT.

In this sample, this clonotype turned up many times. The gene calls are TRBV4-1 and TRBJ2-7, with D unclear. The V gene's germline CDR1 is MGHRA and CDR2 YSYEKL. This CDR3 spans 14 amino acids. The V end lost 1 base, the J end lost 6 bases, and 13 bases lay between the germline ends. The CDR3 region is CASSQGLAGREQYF. CDR3 DNA: TGCGCCAGCAGCCAAGGATTGGCAGGCCGCGAGCAGTACTTC.

This clonotype was detected ten times or more. This clone may be a read error of a much larger clone one base away. The V and J genes are TRBV7-8 and TRBJ2-7; 7 bases are a match to TRBD2. Losses at the gene ends were 0 bases for V and 12 bases for J; bases not matched to a gene: 5. Germline-derived CDR1 and CDR2 are SGHVS and FQNEAQ. The CDR3 is 12 amino acids. CDR3 coding DNA: TGTGCCAGCAGCTTAGCCGGGGGAGGGCGGTACTTC. This translates into CASSLAGGGRYF.

The CDR3 region has the DNA TGTGCCAGCAGTGAAAGTGGGACAGGGAATCAGCCCCAGCATTTT. Amino acid sequence: CASSESGTGNQPQHF. The rearrangement links TRBV6-1 to TRBJ1-5; 9 nucleotides align to TRBD1. The V gene's germline CDR1 is MNHNS and CDR2 SASEGT. The V segment lost 2 bases and the J segment 4 bases; nucleotides outside the gene matches: 3. The CDR3 consists of 15 residues.

This clonotype was seen ten or more times. The CDR3 loop is CSARTDPYNEQFF. CDR3 bases: TGCAGCGCCAGGACGGATCCCTACAATGAGCAGTTCTTC. The V and J genes are TRBV20-1 and TRBJ2-1; D remains unclear. This CDR3 has 13 residues. Germline V CDR1 and CDR2: DFQATT, SNEGSKA (reference sequence).

At least ten counts were recorded for this clonotype. The V call is TRBV6-2 or TRBV6-3, the J call TRBJ2-5, with 7 bases fitting TRBD1. The CDR3 is 15 residues long. Germline lookup yields CDR1 MNHEY and CDR2 SVGEGT. The trim removed 1 base at V and 5 bases at J, leaving 7 bases unmatched. The CDR3 DNA follows: TGTGCCAGCAGTTACTTGGGGACAGTGAGGGAGACCCAGTACTTC. The encoded protein is CASSYLGTVRETQYF.

This sequence joins TRBV6-1 and TRBJ2-2; TRBD1 or TRBD2 may be the D gene (5 bases each). Germline V lookup: CDR1 MNHNS, CDR2 SASEGT. The V and J ends lost 3 bases and 4 bases respectively, with 18 bases between them. CDR3 length equals 17 residues. The CDR3 here is CASSEGWGTTGTGELFF. CDR3 in DNA: TGTGCCAGCAGTGAGGGTTGGGGGACGACGGGCACCGGGGAGCTGTTTTTT.

Remarks on this clonotype: An end of the junction does not agree with germline; a read error may underlie this. The V call is TRBV18, the J call TRBJ1-2, with D possibly TRBD1 on 6 matching bases. The CDR3 loop spans 14 amino acids. The germline CDR1 and CDR2 sequences are KGHSH and LQKENI. The CDR3 bases are TGTGCCAGCGCACCGGGACACCTTAACTATGGCTACACCTTC. It encodes CASAPGHLNYGYTF. Filled out from reference TRBV18 and TRBJ1-2, the complete variable domain reads NAGVMQNPRHLVRRRGQEARLRCSPMKGHSHVYWYRQLPEEGLKFMVYLQKENIIDESGMPKERFSAEFPKEGPSILRIQQVVRGDSAAYFCASAPGHLNYGYTFGSGTRLTVV.

V usage is TRBV14 and J usage is TRBJ2-7; weak D call: TRBD2 (6 bases). Trimming cost V 1 base and J 5 bases, with 9 bases left between them. Germline V CDR1 and CDR2: SGHDN, FVKESK. The length of the CDR3 is 13 residues. CDR3 sequence (DNA): TGTGCCAGCAGCCAAGCCGCTAGCGACGAGCAGTACTTC. It encodes CASSQAASDEQYF. Variable domain in full (rest from reference TRBV14 and TRBJ2-7): EAGVTQFPSHSVIEKGQTVTLRCDPISGHDNLYWYRRVMGKEIKFLLHFVKESKQDESGMPNNRFLAERTGGTYSTLKVQPAELEDSGVYFCASSQAASDEQYFGPGTRLTVT.

The chain carries TRBV12-3 or TRBV12-4 and TRBJ1-2; TRBD1 matches 8 bases. V trimming: 6 bases; J trimming: 1 base; junction bases outside the gene matches: 7. The CDR3 runs 15 residues. The CDR3 sequence: CASSTTGGYNYGYTF. The CDR3 DNA is TGTGCCAGCAGCACCACAGGGGGGTATAACTATGGCTACACCTTC.